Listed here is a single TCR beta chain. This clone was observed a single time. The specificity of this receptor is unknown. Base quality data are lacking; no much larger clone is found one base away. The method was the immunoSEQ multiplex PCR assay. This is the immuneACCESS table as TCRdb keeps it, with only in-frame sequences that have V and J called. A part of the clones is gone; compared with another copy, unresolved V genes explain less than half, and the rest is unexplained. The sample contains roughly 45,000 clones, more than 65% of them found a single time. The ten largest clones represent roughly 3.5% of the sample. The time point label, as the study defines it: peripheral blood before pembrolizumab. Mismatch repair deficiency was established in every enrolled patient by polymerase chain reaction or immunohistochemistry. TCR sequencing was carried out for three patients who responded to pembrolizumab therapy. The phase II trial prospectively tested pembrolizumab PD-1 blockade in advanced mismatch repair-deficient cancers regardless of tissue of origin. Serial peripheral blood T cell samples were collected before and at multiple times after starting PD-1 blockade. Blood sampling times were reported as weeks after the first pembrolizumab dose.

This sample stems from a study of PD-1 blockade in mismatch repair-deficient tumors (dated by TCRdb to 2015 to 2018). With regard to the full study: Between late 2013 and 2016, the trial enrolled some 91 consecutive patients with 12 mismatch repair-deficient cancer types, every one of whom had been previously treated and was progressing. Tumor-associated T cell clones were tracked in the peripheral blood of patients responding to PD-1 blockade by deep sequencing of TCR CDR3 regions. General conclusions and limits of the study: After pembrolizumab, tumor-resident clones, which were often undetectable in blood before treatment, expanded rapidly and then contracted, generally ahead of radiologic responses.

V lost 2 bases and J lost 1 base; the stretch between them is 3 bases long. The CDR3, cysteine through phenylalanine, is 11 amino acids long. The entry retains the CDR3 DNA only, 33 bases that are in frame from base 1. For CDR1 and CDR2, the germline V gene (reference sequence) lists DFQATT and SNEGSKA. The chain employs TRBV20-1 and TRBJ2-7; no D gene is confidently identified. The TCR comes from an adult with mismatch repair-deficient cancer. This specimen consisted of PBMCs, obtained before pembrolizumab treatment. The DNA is TGCAGTGCTAGAAAATCCTACGAGCAGTACTTC. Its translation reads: CSARKSYEQYF.